This TCR beta chain appears in the sequencing data of a study of blood T cell repertoires in COVID-19 (dated by TCRdb to the early 2020s). About the full investigation: The collaborator samples originated in the United States, Italy and Spain and spanned the acute and convalescent phases of COVID-19. The prospective study material was composed of cDNA or gDNA derived from T cells, B-cell-depleted T cells, or PBMCs. Samples were obtained from the ongoing ImmuneRACE study (first 160 participants) and from 950 to 1,500 subjects provided by 6 global collaborators. Where available, HLA class I and class II types were taken from metadata supplied by the sample provider and were not determined by assay-based typing. Nearly every sample came with metadata listing a de-identified subject ID, COVID-19 status, age in years and sex. The repertoires were made available in a free public database intended to serve as a resource for research on the immune response to SARS-CoV-2. Subjects who had been exposed to COVID-19, were actively infected with it, or had recovered from it provided the deeply sampled blood TCRbeta repertoires that made up the dataset.

TCRbeta CDR3 regions were amplified from genomic DNA using the immunoSEQ Assay, a bias-controlled multiplex PCR. The authors' analysis ran thus. Within the assay, amplification of reference gene primers was used to estimate how many nucleated cells each sample contained. Sequence reads were collapsed and filtered to measure the absolute abundance of every unique TCRbeta CDR3 rearrangement. For each sample, productive Simpson clonality was calculated by taking the square root of Simpson's diversity index across productive rearrangements. Not all clones reach the TCRdb copy of this immuneACCESS table, which keeps in-frame sequences only. Checked studies attribute under half of the gap to unresolved V genes and leave the rest unexplained. V and J calls and clone size are as listed in that table; D and trimming were resolved from the DNA. A total of around 150,000 clones appear in this sample, about 85% of them only once. The ten largest clones capture about 0.95% of the sample.

Summary of the overall study and its limitations: The amount of clinical and demographic metadata varied by source and participant and was provided uncurated.

Whole blood was collected in K2EDTA tubes by collaborating institutions according to the institutions' own protocols. Collaborator samples were shipped for TCRbeta analysis as frozen whole blood, isolated PBMCs, or DNA extracted from either sample type. In regard to this clone: The specificity of this receptor is unknown. Base qualities are not provided; no much larger clone lies one nucleotide away.

The TCR comes from a man aged 40-49 years with acute or convalescent COVID-19. The source material was peripheral blood.

The CDR3 sequence is CASSLELAGAGELFF. The DNA reads as follows: TGCGCCAGCAGCTTGGAGCTAGCGGGGGCCGGGGAGCTGTTTTTT. The V gene is TRBV5-1 and the J gene is TRBJ2-2; TRBD2 lines up with 10 middle nucleotides. Measured from the cysteine to the phenylalanine, the CDR3 is 15 residues long. The sequence is cut down to CDR3 DNA, 45 bases in frame from base 1. The germline V end is reduced by 0 bases and the J end by 6 bases; junction bases left unmatched: 2. The germline V gene encodes CDR1 SGHRS and CDR2 YFSETQ. Reference TRBV5-1 and TRBJ2-2 genes cover what lies past the CDR3, so the full variable domain is KAGVTQTPRYLIKTRGQQVTLSCSPISGHRSVSWYQQTPGQGLQFLFEYFSETQRNKGNFPGRFSGRQFSNSRSEMNVSTLELGDSALYLCASSLELAGAGELFFGEGSRLTVL.